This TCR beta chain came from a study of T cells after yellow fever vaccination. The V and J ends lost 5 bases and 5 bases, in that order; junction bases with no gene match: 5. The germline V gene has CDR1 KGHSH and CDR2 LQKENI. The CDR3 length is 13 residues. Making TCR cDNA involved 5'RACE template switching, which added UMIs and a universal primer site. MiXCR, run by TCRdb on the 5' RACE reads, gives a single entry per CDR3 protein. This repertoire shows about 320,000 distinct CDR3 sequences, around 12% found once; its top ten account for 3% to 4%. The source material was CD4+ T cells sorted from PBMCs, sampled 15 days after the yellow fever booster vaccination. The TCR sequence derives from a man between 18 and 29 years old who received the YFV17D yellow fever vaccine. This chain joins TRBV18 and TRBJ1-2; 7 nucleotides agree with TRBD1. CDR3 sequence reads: CASSTGQVYGYTF. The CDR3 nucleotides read TGTGCCAGCTCAACAGGACAGGTTTATGGCTACACCTTC.